Presented here are 26 T cell receptor beta chains from one specimen sequenced in a study of technical replicates of blood from several donors. TCRdb's table, derived via immunoSEQ multiplex PCR, lists solely in-frame clones and lacks some. The sample holds 51,000 or so clones, 80% to 95% seen once. Sequencing input: PBMCs. The source is a human donor in good health. Some clones in this sample may be carry-over from other donors' samples.

V is TRBV7-9 and J is TRBJ1-1; the match to TRBD1 covers 12 bases. The germline gives CDR1 SEHNR, CDR2 FQNEAQ (reference sequence). This CDR3 is 16 amino acids long. The junction had 10 bases not matched to a gene; V was cut back by 7 bases and J by 4 bases. DNA for the CDR3: TGTGCCAGCAACCGGCTGGGACAGGGGGCCCTCACTGAAGCTTTCTTT. The encoded protein is CASNRLGQGALTEAFF.

This clone was seen a single time. The chain employs TRBV6-5 and TRBJ2-1; 10 nucleotides align to TRBD1. There are 15 residues in the CDR3. CDR1 is MNHEY and CDR2 is SVGAGI in the germline V gene. With 5 bases clipped from V and 9 bases from J, the junction kept 10 bases outside the gene matches. In DNA, the CDR3 is TGTGCCAGCAGTCCCGACAGGGACAGGGGTGGTGAGCAGTTCTTC. Amino acid sequence: CASSPDRDRGGEQFF.

The V gene is TRBV6-1, the J gene TRBJ2-7; no reliable D call. The CDR3 has 13 residues. The germline V gene has CDR1 MNHNS and CDR2 SASEGT. The ends were cut back, 4 bases at V and 0 bases at J, with 7 bases in the middle. The CDR3 DNA reads as TGTGCCAGCAGTGCTCAGGCCTCCTACGAGCAGTACTTC. As protein: CASSAQASYEQYF.

This chain joins TRBV11-2 and TRBJ2-3; D may be TRBD1 (7 bases). Germline values: CDR1 SGHAT, CDR2 FQNNGV. The CDR3 is made up of 16 amino acids. Trimming took off 7 bases at V and 0 bases at J, with 17 bases between the two ends. CDR3 coding DNA: TGTGCCAGCAAGTACAGGGGAGCGGGCAGCACAGATACGCAGTATTTT. Its protein is CASKYRGAGSTDTQYF.

This sequence joins TRBV4-3 and TRBJ1-2; D gene unclear. This CDR3 contains 16 residues. Deletions cut 0 bases from V and 0 bases from J, with 11 bases between. Per germline, CDR1 LGHNA and CDR2 YSLEER. The CDR3 DNA follows: TGCGCCAGCAGCCAAGATGTTGCCAGATCTAACTATGGCTACACCTTC. It encodes CASSQDVARSNYGYTF.

The chain recombines TRBV7-6 with TRBJ2-7; 7 bases are shared with TRBD1. This CDR3 has 16 residues. The V and J ends lost 5 bases and 0 bases, in that order; junction bases with no gene match: 10. Germline CDR1 is SGHVS and CDR2 is FNYEAQ. The CDR3 loop is CASSHSDRARSYEQYF. The CDR3 DNA follows: TGTGCCAGCAGCCATAGCGACAGGGCCCGCTCCTACGAGCAGTACTTC.

The rearrangement links TRBV7-9 to TRBJ1-2; D is unresolved. The CDR3 covers 12 residues. V was trimmed by 5 bases and J by 11 bases, leaving 15 bases between them. From germline, CDR1 is SEHNR and CDR2 FQNEAQ (reference sequence). The CDR3 loop reads CASSADWSLYTF. CDR3 nucleotide sequence: TGTGCCAGCAGCGCCGACTGGAGCCTATACACCTTC.

The rearrangement uses TRBV15 and TRBJ1-5; no reliable D call. The germline gives CDR1 LNHNV, CDR2 YYDKDF (reference sequence). Trimming left V 1 base short and J 7 bases short, with 8 bases between. This CDR3 spans 13 amino acids. The CDR3 DNA is TGTGCCACCAGCAGAGGGGCGGGCCAGCCCCAGCATTTT. It is translated as CATSRGAGQPQHF.

V gene TRBV27 combines with J gene TRBJ2-5; maybe TRBD2 (6 bases). V was trimmed by 6 bases and J by 5 bases, leaving 16 bases between them. Germline-derived CDR1 and CDR2 are MNHEY and SMNVEV (reference sequence). The CDR3 is 14 amino acids. The CDR3 here is CASRGDSSGETQYF. For the CDR3, the DNA is TGTGCCAGCAGGGGGGACTCGAGCGGGGAGACCCAGTACTTC.

This clone has more than one count but fewer than ten. J is TRBJ2-1 and V is TRBV29-1; TRBD1 might be the D (6 bases). Germline CDR1 and CDR2: SQVTM and ANQGSEA. The CDR3 loop spans 12 amino acids. The CDR3: CSGGPGSGEQFF. The CDR3 coding sequence is TGCAGTGGGGGCCCGGGGAGTGGTGAGCAGTTCTTC.

V gene TRBV18 combines with J gene TRBJ2-1; D unclear. With 2 bases removed from V and 5 bases from J, the gap between germline ends came to 7 bases. The CDR3 spans 13 residues. The germline gives CDR1 KGHSH, CDR2 LQKENI. The CDR3 reads CASSPSRDNEQFF. CDR3 DNA sequence: TGTGCCAGCTCACCATCCCGGGACAATGAGCAGTTCTTC.

The chain employs TRBV29-1 and TRBJ2-7; TRBD2 matches 9 bases. This CDR3 spans 15 amino acids. Germline lookup yields CDR1 SQVTM and CDR2 ANQGSEA. The V segment lost 4 bases and the J segment 6 bases; nucleotides outside the gene matches: 13. Written as DNA, the CDR3 is TGCAGCGTTGTGGGGTCCGGCGGGGGGGCCTCCGAGCAGTACTTC. Amino acids: CSVVGSGGGASEQYF.

The chain employs TRBV19 and TRBJ1-1, with D possibly TRBD1 on 6 matching bases. This CDR3 spans 15 amino acids. Germline lookup yields CDR1 LNHDA and CDR2 SQIVND (reference sequence). The V end lost 1 base, the J end lost 4 bases, and 13 bases lay between the germline ends. CDR3 loop: CASSIGGGGATEAFF. Here the CDR3 DNA reads TGTGCCAGTAGTATAGGGGGGGGCGGCGCCACTGAAGCTTTCTTT.

This chain uses TRBV4-3 with TRBJ1-2, with 9 positions matching TRBD1. The germline V gene encodes CDR1 LGHNA and CDR2 YSLEER. With 2 bases clipped from V and 7 bases from J, the junction kept 8 bases outside the gene matches. CDR3 length: 15 amino acids. CDR3 bases: TGCGCCAGCAGCCAACGTCCCGGGACAGGGACTGGCTACACCTTC. It is translated as CASSQRPGTGTGYTF.

The chain couples TRBV12-5 to TRBJ1-5, with 7 positions matching TRBD1. V shed 7 bases, J shed 4 bases, and the junction held 13 bases outside the gene matches. The germline CDR1 and CDR2 sequences are LGHNT and FRNRAP. The CDR3 is made up of 16 amino acids. CDR3 nucleotide sequence: TGTGCTAGTGCAAACGACAGGGTCCATACAAATCAGCCCCAGCATTTT. This gives the protein CASANDRVHTNQPQHF.

The chain joins TRBV9 to TRBJ1-2; tentatively, D is TRBD1 (5 bases). The CDR3 runs to 14 residues. With 4 bases removed from V and 8 bases from J, the gap between germline ends came to 18 bases. The germline CDR1 and CDR2 sequences are SGDLS and YYNGEE. The CDR3: CASSKAGLWWGYTF. The CDR3 DNA reads as TGTGCCAGCAGCAAGGCAGGGCTGTGGTGGGGCTACACCTTC. Based on the CDR3 plus reference TRBV9 and TRBJ1-2, the full variable domain is DSGVTQTPKHLITATGQRVTLRCSPRSGDLSVYWYQQSLDQGLQFLIQYYNGEERAKGNILERFSAQQFPDLHSELNLSSLELGDSALYFCASSKAGLWWGYTFGSGTRLTVV.

A single count supports this clone. The same CDR3 can be traced to other DNA sequences in this sample. The CDR3, as DNA: TGTGCCAGCAGCCTCCTGTCCACCGGGGAGCTGTTTTTT. Translating gives CASSLLSTGELFF. The V and J genes are TRBV11-2 and TRBJ2-2; D is unclear. Trimming pared 5 bases from V and 4 bases from J, leaving 8 bases between. Germline CDR1 is SGHAT and CDR2 is FQNNGV. CDR3 length: 13 residues.

The V gene is TRBV7-2, the J gene TRBJ2-1; 12 nucleotides match TRBD1. CDR1 SGHTA and CDR2 FQGNSA come from the germline V gene. Trimming removed 5 bases from V and 8 bases from J; junction bases left unmatched: 10. The CDR3 consists of 16 residues. The chain's CDR3 is CASSQSGTGGFYEQFF. The DNA of the CDR3 is TGTGCCAGCAGCCAGTCCGGGACAGGGGGCTTTTATGAGCAGTTCTTC.

In DNA, the CDR3 is TGTGCCAGCAGCCCCCTGAGGACTAACAATGAGCAGTTCTTC. Translating gives CASSPLRTNNEQFF. V usage is TRBV7-9 and J usage is TRBJ2-1; tentatively, D is TRBD2 (6 bases). The germline V and J ends were trimmed by 5 bases and 5 bases, with 13 bases remaining between them. CDR1 and CDR2 from the germline V gene are SEHNR and FQNEAQ (reference sequence). CDR3 size: 14 residues.

This chain joins TRBV5-1 and TRBJ1-2, with D perhaps TRBD1 (6 bases). Germline CDR1 reads SGHRS; CDR2 reads YFSETQ. V dropped 1 base and J dropped 4 bases, with 8 bases sitting between them. The CDR3 is 13 amino acids. CDR3 bases: TGCGCCAGCAGCTTGTTGGACAGCTATGGCTACACCTTC. This encodes CASSLLDSYGYTF.

The CDR3 sequence: CASSLVSTGLLQETQYF. CDR3 DNA: TGTGCCAGCAGCTTAGTGTCCACAGGGCTACTACAAGAGACCCAGTACTTC. The gene calls are TRBV7-9 and TRBJ2-5; TRBD1 is a possible D gene (6 bases). The V gene lost 1 base and the J gene lost 2 bases, with 17 bases spanning the gap. The CDR3 is made up of 17 amino acids. CDR1 and CDR2 from the germline V gene are SEHNR and FQNEAQ (reference sequence).

This chain joins TRBV2 and TRBJ1-4; perhaps TRBD1 as D (5 bases). V lost 6 bases to trimming and J lost 0 bases, with 11 bases between them. The CDR3 runs to 15 residues. In germline, CDR1 is SNHLY, CDR2 FYNNEI. The CDR3 here is CASRGDSPTNEKLFF. CDR3 coding DNA: TGTGCCAGCAGGGGTGACAGCCCAACTAATGAAAAACTGTTTTTT.

This clone was detected only once. The V gene is TRBV7-2, the J gene TRBJ1-1, with 7 bases matching TRBD1. The CDR3 is made up of 14 amino acids. The V and J ends lost 2 bases and 1 base, in that order; junction bases with no gene match: 1. Germline V gene data show CDR1 as SGHTA and CDR2 as FQGNSA. CDR3 amino acids: CASSLRQGNTEAFF. In DNA form, the CDR3 reads TGTGCCAGCAGCTTAAGACAGGGGAACACTGAAGCTTTCTTT.

The chain couples TRBV4-1 to TRBJ2-3; 11 nucleotides agree with TRBD2. In germline, CDR1 is MGHRA, CDR2 YSYEKL. V shed 6 bases and J 2 bases; nucleotides not matched to a gene: 7. The CDR3 is 16 residues long. This chain's CDR3 is CASSQTSGIITDTQYF. In nucleotides, the CDR3 is TGCGCCAGCAGTCAGACTAGCGGGATTATCACAGATACGCAGTATTTT.

The chain employs TRBV13 and TRBJ2-7; the D gene is possibly TRBD2 (5 bases). The CDR3 consists of 13 residues. Trimming removed 3 bases at V and 1 base at J, with 7 bases between. CDR1 and CDR2 (germline): PRHDT, FYEKMQ (reference sequence). In DNA form, the CDR3 reads TGTGCCAGCAGCTTGGGAGTTTCCTACGAGCAGTACTTC. Translation gives CASSLGVSYEQYF.

In regard to this clone: The same CDR3 is also encoded by other DNA sequences in this sample. V is TRBV30 and J is TRBJ1-5; D ambiguous. Germline CDR1 is GTSNPN and CDR2 is SVGIG (reference sequence). The CDR3 is 13 residues long. With 0 bases removed from V and 4 bases from J, the gap between germline ends came to 7 bases. The CDR3: CAWSVRRNQPQHF. Here the CDR3 DNA reads TGTGCCTGGAGTGTACGCAGAAATCAGCCCCAGCATTTT.